This is a list of T cell receptor beta chains from one sample in a study of shared clonotypes between healthy human individuals. Here immunoSEQ multiplex PCR was the method, and the copy in TCRdb shows in-frame clones only, minus some. The table lists about 560,000 clones, roughly 79% of them singletons. The sequenced material came from PBMCs. These receptors originate from a woman aged 35 to 49 in good health. Some clones in this sample may be carry-over from other donors' samples. Each CDR3 is given with its conserved first and last residue. The D gene is left open where the match is weak. A row's size may be missing; if present it is once, few, many or a size class.

D	size	V	J	CDR3	DNA
NA	NA	TRBV6-1	TRBJ2-1	CASRQPGEHEQFF	TGTGCCAGCAGGCAACCAGGGGAGCATGAGCAGTTCTTC
NA	few	TRBV28	TRBJ1-2	CASSLSRGYTF	TGTGCCAGCAGTTTATCACGGGGCTACACCTTC
NA	NA	TRBV7-2	TRBJ2-1	CASSLGVSSYNEQFF	TGTGCCAGCAGCTTAGGAGTAAGCTCCTACAATGAGCAGTTCTTC
NA	NA	TRBV9	TRBJ1-1	CASSLVGGNTEAFF	TGTGCCAGCAGCTTAGTCGGGGGGAATACTGAAGCTTTCTTT
NA	NA	TRBV18	TRBJ2-7	CASSPPASGTMRNEQYF	TGTGCCAGCTCACCACCGGCATCCGGGACAATGAGGAACGAGCAGTACTTC
TRBD2	few	TRBV9	TRBJ2-2	CASSVGAAGTGELFF	TGTGCCAGCAGCGTAGGGGCAGCGGGGACCGGGGAGCTGTTTTTT
NA	NA	TRBV28	TRBJ1-1	CASSPGGLTGLNTEAFF	TGTGCCAGCAGTCCTGGGGGGCTGACAGGCTTGAACACTGAAGCTTTCTTT
NA	NA	TRBV11-2	TRBJ2-7	CASSLAGGRYEQYF	TGTGCCAGCAGCTTAGCGGGGGGCCGGTACGAGCAGTACTTC
TRBD1	NA	TRBV7-2	TRBJ1-2	CASSFSQGTANFYGYTF	TGTGCCAGCAGCTTCTCCCAAGGGACAGCGAACTTCTATGGCTACACCTTC
NA	few	TRBV7-7	TRBJ2-7	CASSFGSSYEQYF	TGTGCCAGCAGCTTTGGGTCGTCCTACGAGCAGTACTTC
NA	once	TRBV9	TRBJ1-2	CASSRDGSYGYTF	TGTGCCAGCAGCAGGGACGGAAGCTATGGCTACACCTTC